The rows below give T cell receptor beta chains drawn from one sample of a study of T cells after yellow fever vaccination. TCRdb reprocessed the 5' RACE reads via MiXCR and lists one record per CDR3 protein. Of some 500,000 distinct CDR3 sequences in the sample, less than 15% were seen once. Here the sequenced sample was PBMCs, taken on the day of the yellow fever booster vaccination. Source of these receptors: a young man who received the YFV17D yellow fever vaccine. The CDR3 runs from the conserved cysteine through the conserved F or W. Each record gives: clone size, J gene, V gene, D gene, CDR3 DNA, CDR3 protein. D genes are given only for firm matches. Size is omitted from some rows. Given values are once, few, many or a class for expanded clones.

clone size: .
J gene: TRBJ2-5
V gene: TRBV30
D gene: .
CDR3 DNA: TGTGCCTGGGATCACCTCCAAGAGACCCAGTACTTC
CDR3 protein: CAWDHLQETQYF

clone size: .
J gene: TRBJ2-3
V gene: TRBV20-1
D gene: .
CDR3 DNA: TGCAGTGCCCTGCTATCCGGGCACACAGATACGCAGTATTTT
CDR3 protein: CSALLSGHTDTQYF

clone size: .
J gene: TRBJ1-2
V gene: TRBV5-1
D gene: .
CDR3 DNA: TGCGCCAGCAGCTTGGCCGGAGTGTCTCAAGAGTCTGGCTACACCTTC
CDR3 protein: CASSLAGVSQESGYTF

clone size: .
J gene: TRBJ1-1
V gene: TRBV5-1
D gene: TRBD1
CDR3 DNA: TGCGCCGCGGGGAGAGGGGGCGACGGGAACACTGAAGCTTTCTTT
CDR3 protein: CAAGRGGDGNTEAFF

clone size: .
J gene: TRBJ2-4
V gene: TRBV7-2
D gene: .
CDR3 DNA: TGTGCCAGCAATCCGACGGGAGAAAACATTCAGTACTTC
CDR3 protein: CASNPTGENIQYF

clone size: .
J gene: TRBJ1-2
V gene: TRBV20-1
D gene: .
CDR3 DNA: TGCGTAGGACAGACTAACTATGGCTACACCTTC
CDR3 protein: CVGQTNYGYTF

clone size: many
J gene: TRBJ2-7
V gene: TRBV6-1
D gene: TRBD1
CDR3 DNA: TGTGCCAGCAAGCTAATGCCGGGACAGGGAACCTACGAGCAGTACTTC
CDR3 protein: CASKLMPGQGTYEQYF

clone size: few
J gene: TRBJ1-5
V gene: TRBV4-3
D gene: .
CDR3 DNA: TGCGCCAGCAGCCAAGAAAGGGGGAGGATGCCCCAGCATTTT
CDR3 protein: CASSQERGRMPQHF

clone size: few
J gene: TRBJ2-7
V gene: TRBV6-1
D gene: .
CDR3 DNA: TGTGCCAGCAGGACCGGAGGAACAGGCTCCTACGAGCAGTACTTC
CDR3 protein: CASRTGGTGSYEQYF

clone size: many
J gene: TRBJ2-3
V gene: TRBV11-2
D gene: .
CDR3 DNA: TGCGCCAGCAGCTTGGACGGTACCTCCACAGATACGCAGTATTTT
CDR3 protein: CASSLDGTSTDTQYF

clone size: few
J gene: TRBJ2-2
V gene: TRBV5-6
D gene: TRBD1
CDR3 DNA: TGTGCCAGTATCGGACAGGGGCGAACCGGGGAGCTGTTTTTT
CDR3 protein: CASIGQGRTGELFF

clone size: .
J gene: TRBJ2-3
V gene: TRBV7-8
D gene: TRBD2
CDR3 DNA: TGTGCCAGCAGCACCCGGACTAGCGGTTTCCCAGATACGCAGTATTTT
CDR3 protein: CASSTRTSGFPDTQYF

clone size: few
J gene: TRBJ2-7
V gene: TRBV29-1
D gene: .
CDR3 DNA: TGCAGCGTTGGCAGGGGAGGGAACGAGCAGTACTTC
CDR3 protein: CSVGRGGNEQYF

clone size: few
J gene: TRBJ2-7
V gene: TRBV27
D gene: TRBD1
CDR3 DNA: TGTGCCAGCAGGGTAGAGGGGACAGCCTACGAGCAGTACTTC
CDR3 protein: CASRVEGTAYEQYF

clone size: many
J gene: TRBJ2-3
V gene: TRBV7-2
D gene: .
CDR3 DNA: TGTGCCAGCAGCTTAGCCCGGTCCCTTATAAAGTATTTT
CDR3 protein: CASSLARSLIKYF